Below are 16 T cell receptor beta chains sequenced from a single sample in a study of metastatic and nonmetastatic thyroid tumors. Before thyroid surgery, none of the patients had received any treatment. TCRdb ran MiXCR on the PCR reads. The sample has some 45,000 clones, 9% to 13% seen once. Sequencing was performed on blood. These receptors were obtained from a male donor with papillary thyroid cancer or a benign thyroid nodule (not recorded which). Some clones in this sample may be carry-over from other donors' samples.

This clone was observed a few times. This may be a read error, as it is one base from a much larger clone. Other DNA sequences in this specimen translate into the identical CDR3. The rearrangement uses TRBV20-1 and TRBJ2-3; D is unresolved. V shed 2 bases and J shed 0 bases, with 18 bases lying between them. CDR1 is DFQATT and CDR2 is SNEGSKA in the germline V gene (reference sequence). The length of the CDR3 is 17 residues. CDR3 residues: CSARIPRASYSTDTQYF. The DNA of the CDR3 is TGCAGTGCTAGAATTCCCCGCGCGAGCTATAGCACAGATACGCAGTATTTT.

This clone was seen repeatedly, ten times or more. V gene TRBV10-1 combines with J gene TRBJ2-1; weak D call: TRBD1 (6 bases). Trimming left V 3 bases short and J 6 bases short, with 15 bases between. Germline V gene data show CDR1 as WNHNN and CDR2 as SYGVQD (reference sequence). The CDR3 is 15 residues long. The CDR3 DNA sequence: TGCGCCAGCAGTGAAGGGGGAGAGGTGGGCAATGAGCAGTTCTTC. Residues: CASSEGGEVGNEQFF.

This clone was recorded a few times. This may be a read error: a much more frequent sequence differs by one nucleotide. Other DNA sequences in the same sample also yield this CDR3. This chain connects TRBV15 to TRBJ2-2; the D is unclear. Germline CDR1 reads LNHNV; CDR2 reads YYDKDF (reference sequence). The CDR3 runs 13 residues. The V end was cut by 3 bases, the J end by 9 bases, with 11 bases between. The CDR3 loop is CATSRREDRELFF. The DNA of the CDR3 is TGTGCCACCAGCAGGAGAGAGGACCGGGAGCTGTTTTTT.

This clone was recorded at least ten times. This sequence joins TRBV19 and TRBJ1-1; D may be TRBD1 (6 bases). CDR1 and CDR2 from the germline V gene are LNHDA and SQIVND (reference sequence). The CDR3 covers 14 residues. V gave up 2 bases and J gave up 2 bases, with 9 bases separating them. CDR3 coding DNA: TGTGCCAGTAGTATACTGGGGGCCAACACTGAAGCTTTCTTT. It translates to CASSILGANTEAFF.

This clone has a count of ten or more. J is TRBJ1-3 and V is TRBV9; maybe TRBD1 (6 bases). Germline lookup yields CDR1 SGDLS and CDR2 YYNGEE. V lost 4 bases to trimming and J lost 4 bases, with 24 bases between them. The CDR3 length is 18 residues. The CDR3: CASSPGVGAIAPGNTIYF. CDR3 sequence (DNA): TGTGCCAGCAGCCCCGGGGTGGGGGCCATTGCCCCAGGAAACACCATATATTTT.

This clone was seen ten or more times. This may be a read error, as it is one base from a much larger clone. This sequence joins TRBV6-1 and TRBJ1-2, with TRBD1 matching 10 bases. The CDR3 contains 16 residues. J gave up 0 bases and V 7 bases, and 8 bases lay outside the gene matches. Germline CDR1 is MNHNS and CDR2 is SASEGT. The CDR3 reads CASIPTGGLSNYGYTF. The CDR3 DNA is TGTGCCAGCATCCCGACAGGGGGCCTCTCTAACTATGGCTACACCTTC.

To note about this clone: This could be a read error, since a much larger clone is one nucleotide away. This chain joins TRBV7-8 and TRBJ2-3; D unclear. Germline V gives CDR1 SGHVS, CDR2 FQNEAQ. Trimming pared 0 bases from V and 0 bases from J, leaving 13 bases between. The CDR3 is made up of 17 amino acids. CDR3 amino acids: CASSLAGIFSSTDTQYF. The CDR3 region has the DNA TGTGCCAGCAGCTTAGCAGGCATCTTCTCTAGCACAGATACGCAGTATTTT.

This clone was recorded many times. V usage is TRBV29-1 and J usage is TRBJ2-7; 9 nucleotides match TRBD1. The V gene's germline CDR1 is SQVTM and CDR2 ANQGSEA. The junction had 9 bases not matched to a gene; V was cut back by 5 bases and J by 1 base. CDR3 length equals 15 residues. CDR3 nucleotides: TGCAGCGTTACCCTACAGGGGGCTGGTTCCTACGAGCAGTACTTC. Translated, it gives CSVTLQGAGSYEQYF.

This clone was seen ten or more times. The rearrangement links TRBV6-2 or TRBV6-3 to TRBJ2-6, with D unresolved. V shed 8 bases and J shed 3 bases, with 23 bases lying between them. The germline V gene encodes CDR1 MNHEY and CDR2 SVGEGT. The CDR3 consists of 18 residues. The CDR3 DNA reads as TGTGCCAGCCGGTCGGGCTACCTTAAGGTCAGTGGGGCCAACGTCCTGACTTTC. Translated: CASRSGYLKVSGANVLTF.

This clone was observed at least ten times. The CDR3 DNA sequence: TGTGCCAGCAGCACGGGACTAGCTAACGGGGAGCAGTTCTTC. The encoded protein is CASSTGLANGEQFF. This chain joins TRBV9 and TRBJ2-1, with 9 bases that match TRBD2. The germline V gene encodes CDR1 SGDLS and CDR2 YYNGEE. There are 14 residues in the CDR3. The J segment lost 10 bases and the V segment lost 4 bases, leaving 9 bases of the junction unmatched. Filled out from reference TRBV9 and TRBJ2-1, the complete variable domain reads DSGVTQTPKHLITATGQRVTLRCSPRSGDLSVYWYQQSLDQGLQFLIQYYNGEERAKGNILERFSAQQFPDLHSELNLSSLELGDSALYFCASSTGLANGEQFFGPGTRLTVL.

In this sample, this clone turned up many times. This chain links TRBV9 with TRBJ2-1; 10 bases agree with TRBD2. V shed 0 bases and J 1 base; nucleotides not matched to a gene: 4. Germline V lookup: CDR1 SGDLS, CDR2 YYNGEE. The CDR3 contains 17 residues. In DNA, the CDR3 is TGTGCCAGCAGCGTAGGCGGACTAGCGGCATCCTACAATGAGCAGTTCTTC. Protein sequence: CASSVGGLAASYNEQFF.

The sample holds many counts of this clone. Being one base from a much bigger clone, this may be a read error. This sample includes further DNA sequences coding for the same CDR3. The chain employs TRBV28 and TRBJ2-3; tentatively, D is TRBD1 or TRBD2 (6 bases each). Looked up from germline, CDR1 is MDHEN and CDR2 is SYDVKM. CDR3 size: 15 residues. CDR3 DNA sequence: TGTGCCAGCCCCCCCGACGGGAGTCGGACAGATACGCAGTATTTC. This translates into CASPPDGSRTDTQYF.

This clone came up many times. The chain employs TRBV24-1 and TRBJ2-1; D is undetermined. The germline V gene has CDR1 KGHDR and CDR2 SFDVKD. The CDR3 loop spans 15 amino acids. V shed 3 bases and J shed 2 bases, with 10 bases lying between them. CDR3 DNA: TGTGCCACCAGTGATCCCCCCAGGACCTACAATGAGCAGTTCTTC. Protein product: CATSDPPRTYNEQFF.

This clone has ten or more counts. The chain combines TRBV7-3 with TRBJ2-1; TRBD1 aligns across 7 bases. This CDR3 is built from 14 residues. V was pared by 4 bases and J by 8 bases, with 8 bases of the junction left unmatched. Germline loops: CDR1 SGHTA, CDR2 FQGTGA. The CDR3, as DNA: TGTGCCAGCAGCTCGACAGGGTTCTGGGATGAGCAGTTCTTC. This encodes CASSSTGFWDEQFF.

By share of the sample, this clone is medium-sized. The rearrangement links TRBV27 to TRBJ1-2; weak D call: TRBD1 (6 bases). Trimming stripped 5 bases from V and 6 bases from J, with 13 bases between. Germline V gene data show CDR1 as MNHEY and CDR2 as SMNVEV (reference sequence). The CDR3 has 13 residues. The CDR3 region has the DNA TGTGCCAGCAGTGAAGACAGGCAAAATGGCTACACCTTC. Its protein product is CASSEDRQNGYTF.

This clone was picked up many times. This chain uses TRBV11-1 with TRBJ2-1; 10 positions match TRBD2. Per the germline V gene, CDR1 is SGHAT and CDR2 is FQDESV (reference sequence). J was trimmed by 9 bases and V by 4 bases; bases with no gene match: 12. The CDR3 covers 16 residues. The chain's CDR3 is CASSSPASGRSGEQFF. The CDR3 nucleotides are TGTGCCAGCAGCTCCCCTGCTAGCGGGAGAAGTGGTGAGCAGTTCTTC.